This TCR beta chain was sequenced during a study of neoadjuvant anti-PD-1 for oral cavity cancer. Study context: Patients without progression received a fourth nivolumab dose around day 43, then surgical resection on days 50-56.

CDR1 is SGHRS and CDR2 is YFSETQ in the germline V gene. V trimming: 2 bases; J trimming: 3 bases; junction bases outside the gene matches: 7. The CDR3 contains 16 residues. This sample's time point: after neoadjuvant nivolumab, at surgical resection. Analysis of PBMCs was direct, with no culture step. This clone was seen only once. Clones were sequenced by immunoSEQ multiplex PCR, and TCRdb holds only the in-frame ones, with some missing. The sample has about 14,000 clones, around 82% seen once. The sequenced sample was PBMCs, obtained after nivolumab (anti-PD-1) treatment. The TCR was taken from a person between 40 and 85 years old with oral cavity squamous cell carcinoma. J is TRBJ2-3 and V is TRBV5-1; 9 bases are shared with TRBD1. CDR3 protein: CASSLVPTGGTDTQYF. The DNA for the CDR3 is TGCGCCAGCAGCTTAGTCCCGACAGGGGGGACAGATACGCAGTATTTT.